Below are 21 T cell receptor beta chains sequenced from a single sample in a study of circulating CD8 cells and anti-PD-1 response in melanoma. Using roughly 16 ng of total RNA, TCR libraries were made with the QIAseq Immune Repertoire TCR panel. A single record per CDR3 protein comes from TCRdb applying MiXCR to the reads. The data hold 750 to 1,000 distinct CDR3 sequences, with 8.3% observed a single time. Sorting of live CD3+CD8+TCRalphabeta+ cells by PD-1 and/or TIGIT gave four subsets. The input for sequencing was CD8+ T cells from PBMCs, taken at baseline or after one month of anti-PD-1 therapy (not recorded which). All receptors derive from a human donor with melanoma.

By sample fraction, this clonotype is large (0.1 to 1%). The genes are TRBV28 and TRBJ1-1; D is perhaps TRBD1 (5 bases). Per the germline V gene, CDR1 is MDHEN and CDR2 is SYDVKM. CDR3 length equals 13 residues. V lost 2 bases to trimming and J lost 6 bases, with 10 bases between them. DNA of the CDR3: TGTGCCAGCAGTTTAACAGGACTGGCTGAAGCTTTCTTT. This sequence encodes CASSLTGLAEAFF.

This clonotype qualifies as medium-sized (0.01 to 0.1%). The J gene is TRBJ2-2, the V gene TRBV18; D is possibly TRBD2 (5 bases). V shed 3 bases and J shed 1 base, with 12 bases lying between them. The CDR3 is 16 residues long. Germline V gene lookup returns CDR1 KGHSH and CDR2 LQKENI. The CDR3 is CASSPSGIKNTGELFF. The DNA of the CDR3 is TGTGCCAGCTCACCCTCGGGGATCAAGAACACCGGGGAGCTGTTTTTT.

In regard to this clonotype: A much larger clone differs by one base, so this may be a read error. The gene calls are TRBV7-2 and TRBJ2-2; D unresolved. CDR3 size: 15 residues. The germline V gene encodes CDR1 SGHTA and CDR2 FQGNSA. V gave up 8 bases and J gave up 0 bases, with 13 bases separating them. Here the CDR3 reads CASGSRETNTGELFF. The CDR3, as DNA: TGTGCCAGCGGCTCCCGAGAGACGAACACCGGGGAGCTGTTTTTT.

This clonotype rates as medium-sized (0.01 to 0.1%). The chain carries TRBV19 and TRBJ2-1; 9 positions match TRBD2. The CDR3 has 15 residues. Trimming cost V 0 bases and J 7 bases; bases outside gene matches: 4. Germline V gene data show CDR1 as LNHDA and CDR2 as SQIVND (reference sequence). The CDR3 DNA reads as TGTGCCAGTAGTATAGATAGCGGGAGTCTGAATGAGCAGTTCTTC. This gives the protein CASSIDSGSLNEQFF.

By frequency in the sample, this clonotype is large. V is TRBV29-1 and J is TRBJ1-5, with D maybe TRBD1 (5 bases). V dropped 7 bases and J dropped 7 bases, with 20 bases sitting between them. This CDR3 is 14 amino acids long. Germline CDR1 and CDR2: SQVTM and ANQGSEA. The CDR3 sequence is CSAVRGGVGQPQHF. DNA of the CDR3: TGCAGCGCCGTACGTGGGGGAGTTGGACAGCCCCAGCATTTT.

This clonotype is deemed large (0.1 to 1%). As DNA, the CDR3 is TGTGCCAGCAGCGCAGACCAAAGCTCCTACAATGAGCAGTTCTTC. Translation gives CASSADQSSYNEQFF. The J gene is TRBJ2-1, the V gene TRBV7-3; D is uncertain. CDR1 and CDR2 from the germline V gene are SGHTA and FQGTGA. Trimming took 5 bases from V and 0 from J, leaving 11 bases between them. This CDR3 is 15 amino acids long.

This clonotype is judged hyperexpanded. This rearrangement joins TRBV29-1 to TRBJ1-2; 7 bases match TRBD1. The CDR3 loop spans 11 amino acids. CDR1 SQVTM and CDR2 ANQGSEA come from the germline V gene. With 7 bases clipped from V and 4 bases from J, the junction kept 3 bases outside the gene matches. The DNA of the CDR3 is TGCAGCGGCCGGGACAGCTATGGCTACACCTTC. It yields the protein CSGRDSYGYTF.

By frequency in the sample, this clonotype is large. J is TRBJ2-1 and V is TRBV4-2; a possible D gene is TRBD1 (5 bases). V gave up 4 bases and J gave up 10 bases, with 20 bases separating them. Germline V gene data show CDR1 as LGHNA and CDR2 as YNFKEQ. The CDR3 runs 15 residues. The CDR3 loop is CASSRETAYPEEQFF. The CDR3 DNA is TGTGCCAGCAGCCGAGAGACAGCCTATCCCGAAGAGCAGTTCTTC.

Judged by abundance, this clonotype is large. This chain links TRBV2 with TRBJ2-3; D unclear. The CDR3 runs to 12 residues. CDR1 and CDR2 (germline): SNHLY, FYNNEI. Trimming left V 5 bases short and J 4 bases short, with 7 bases between. CDR3 loop: CASSFQSDTQYF. The CDR3 nucleotides read TGTGCCAGCAGTTTCCAGTCAGATACGCAGTATTTT.

This clonotype was observed a few times. The chain is built from TRBV19 and TRBJ2-2; D may correspond to TRBD1 or TRBD2 (5 bases each). From germline, CDR1 is LNHDA and CDR2 SQIVND (reference sequence). The CDR3 runs to 14 residues. V dropped 11 bases and J dropped 6 bases, with 19 bases sitting between them. The CDR3 DNA is TGTGCCTGTATTGTGACCGGGACCTCCGGGGAGCTGTTTTTT. Translating it yields CACIVTGTSGELFF.

There are a few counts of this clonotype. The chain is built from TRBV5-1 and TRBJ2-5, with TRBD1 matching over 9 bases. CDR1 SGHRS and CDR2 YFSETQ come from the germline V gene. The CDR3 extends over 13 amino acids. J was trimmed by 4 bases and V by 5 bases; bases with no gene match: 3. CDR3 sequence (DNA): TGCGCCAGCAGGACAGGGGGGCTAGAGACCCAGTACTTC. Its protein is CASRTGGLETQYF.

The V call is TRBV12-3 or TRBV12-4, the J call TRBJ2-2; D is undetermined. Trimming cost V 3 bases and J 7 bases, with 6 bases left between them. The length of the CDR3 is 12 residues. The CDR3: CASSFRVGELFF. The CDR3 DNA is TGTGCCAGCAGTTTTCGTGTCGGGGAGCTGTTTTTT.

Regarding this clonotype: An end of the junction does not agree with germline; a read error may underlie this. V usage is TRBV19 and J usage is TRBJ2-7; maybe TRBD1 (5 bases). Germline CDR1 LNHDA, CDR2 SQIVND (reference sequence). The CDR3 covers 13 residues. The CDR3 region has the DNA TGTGCCAGTAGTATGGCAGGGATAGGCGAGCAGTGCTTC. Its translation: CASSMAGIGEQCF.

This clonotype qualifies as medium-sized. The gene calls are TRBV6-5 and TRBJ2-7; D perhaps matches TRBD1 (6 bases). CDR1 and CDR2 (germline): MNHEY, SVGAGI. There are 18 residues in the CDR3. Trimming removed 8 bases at V and 6 bases at J, with 32 bases between. CDR3 DNA sequence: TGTGCCAGCCCTTCCCGGGCCCACCGGACAGACCCTAAGGGCGAGCAGTACTTC. It specifies CASPSRAHRTDPKGEQYF.

By frequency in the sample, this clonotype is medium-sized. The rearrangement uses TRBV20-1 and TRBJ2-1; D perhaps matches TRBD2 (5 bases). Germline assignment: CDR1 DFQATT and CDR2 SNEGSKA (reference sequence). V was clipped by 6 bases and J by 1 base, with 13 bases between them. The CDR3 consists of 14 residues. The CDR3 DNA follows: TGCAGTGCGCCGGACGGACTTTCCTACAATGAGCAGTTCTTC. Amino acid sequence: CSAPDGLSYNEQFF.

This clonotype is large within its sample. The CDR3 DNA reads as TGTGCCAGCAGCTCCGACCCCACAGGGGCGCAGCAGCCCCAGCATTTT. It codes for CASSSDPTGAQQPQHF. J is TRBJ1-5 and V is TRBV7-2; 7 bases align to TRBD1. Germline V gene sequence: CDR1 SGHTA, CDR2 FQGNSA. The ends lost 4 bases at V and 7 bases at J; junction bases unmatched: 13. The CDR3 totals 16 residues.

In this sample, this clonotype is medium-sized (0.01 to 0.1%). The chain is built from TRBV5-6 and TRBJ2-3; D ambiguous. Germline CDR1 reads SGHDT; CDR2 reads YYEEEE. CDR3 length equals 12 residues. Trimming removed 4 bases from V and 6 bases from J, with 9 bases in between. The CDR3 DNA is TGTGCCAGCAGCCTCATAAGCGATACGCAGTATTTT. Its translation: CASSLISDTQYF.

By share, this clonotype counts as medium-sized. The genes are TRBV28 and TRBJ1-3; 7 bases map to TRBD1. Looked up from germline, CDR1 is MDHEN and CDR2 is SYDVKM. The CDR3 sequence is 16 residues long. V was pared by 1 base and J by 2 bases, with 5 bases of the junction left unmatched. The CDR3 here is CASSLFRQGAGNTIYF. The CDR3 DNA reads TGTGCCAGCAGTTTATTCCGTCAGGGGGCTGGAAACACCATATATTTT.

By share, this clonotype counts as medium-sized. The gene calls are TRBV15 and TRBJ2-5; D remains ambiguous. CDR1 LNHNV and CDR2 YYDKDF come from the germline V gene (reference sequence). The CDR3 extends over 13 amino acids. The V end was cut by 1 base, the J end by 4 bases, with 7 bases between. CDR3 sequence reads: CATSRVRSETQYF. The CDR3 DNA reads TGTGCCACCAGCAGAGTAAGGTCAGAGACCCAGTACTTC.

This clonotype is classed as large. This chain joins TRBV20-1 and TRBJ2-7, with unresolved D. This CDR3 has 11 residues. Trimming took off 3 bases at V and 3 bases at J, with 6 bases between the two ends. The germline CDR1 and CDR2 sequences are DFQATT and SNEGSKA (reference sequence). CDR3 coding DNA: TGCAGTGCTAGGGAAGGCTACGAGCAGTACTTC. Translation gives CSAREGYEQYF.

This clonotype is medium-sized (0.01 to 0.1%). The V and J genes are TRBV5-4 and TRBJ2-7, with TRBD1 as a possible D gene (5 bases). Germline CDR1 reads SGHNT; CDR2 reads YYREEE (reference sequence). V shed 2 bases and J shed 3 bases, with 12 bases lying between them. The CDR3 has 14 amino acids. In DNA form, the CDR3 reads TGTGCCAGCAGCTTTCGGATAGGGGACTACGAGCAGTACTTC. Encoded protein: CASSFRIGDYEQYF.